Each of the 14 T cell receptor beta chains below was sequenced from the same sample in a study of cytomegalovirus exposure and HLA in healthy donors. Both 60 Vbeta primers and 13 Jbeta primers went into the PCR. The protocol was immunoSEQ multiplex PCR, while the TCRdb copy is restricted to in-frame clones and leaves out a portion. The sample holds about 120,000 clones, approximately 8.6% seen once. Sequencing used PBMCs. These receptor sequences come from a woman aged 35 to 49 in good health and CMV-seropositive.

This sequence joins TRBV9 and TRBJ1-1; tentative D call: TRBD1 (6 bases). This CDR3 has 13 residues. Germline loops: CDR1 SGDLS, CDR2 YYNGEE. Trimming stripped 4 bases from V and 3 bases from J, with 10 bases between. The CDR3 DNA is TGTGCCAGCAGCCCCCAGGGGTACACTGAAGCTTTCTTT. Its translation: CASSPQGYTEAFF.

This chain uses TRBV18 with TRBJ2-3, with D hard to call. Germline V gene sequence: CDR1 KGHSH, CDR2 LQKENI. The germline V and J ends were trimmed by 2 bases and 4 bases, with 4 bases remaining between them. This CDR3 region has 12 residues. The CDR3 protein is CASSPSADTQYF. Here the CDR3 DNA reads TGTGCCAGCTCACCATCGGCAGATACGCAGTATTTT.

This clone was detected only a few times. The chain carries TRBV4-1 and TRBJ2-2; 8 bases line up with TRBD1. Germline CDR1 is MGHRA and CDR2 is YSYEKL. CDR3 length: 16 residues. V lost 5 bases and J lost 1; bases outside the gene matches: 6. CDR3 loop: CASSLWTGRNTGELFF. Here the CDR3 DNA reads TGCGCCAGCAGCTTATGGACAGGGAGGAACACCGGGGAGCTGTTTTTT.

The chain combines TRBV28 with TRBJ2-1, with TRBD2 identical over 14 bases. CDR3 length equals 18 residues. Germline CDR1 MDHEN, CDR2 SYDVKM. V trimming: 6 bases; J trimming: 9 bases; junction bases outside the gene matches: 16. CDR3 nucleotide sequence: TGTGCCAGCAGCCACCCCCGCCGTCGACTAGCGGGGGGGGCTGAGCAGTTCTTC. Its protein product is CASSHPRRRLAGGAEQFF. Full variable domain (remainder filled in from reference TRBV28 and TRBJ2-1): DVKVTQSSRYLVKRTGEKVFLECVQDMDHENMFWYRQDPGLGLRLIYFSYDVKMKEKGDIPEGYSVSREKKERFSLILESASTNQTSMYLCASSHPRRRLAGGAEQFFGPGTRLTVL.

The chain has TRBV19 and TRBJ1-1, with 8 bases identical to TRBD1. V dropped 7 bases and J dropped 2; count of bases not matched to a gene: 6. The CDR3 sequence is 14 residues long. Germline assignment: CDR1 LNHDA and CDR2 SQIVND (reference sequence). Here the CDR3 reads CASITSGGNTEAFF. The CDR3 region has the DNA TGTGCCAGTATCACGTCAGGGGGCAACACTGAAGCTTTCTTT.

The chain carries TRBV15 and TRBJ1-2; TRBD1 matches 8 bases. Germline V CDR1 and CDR2: LNHNV, YYDKDF (reference sequence). With 3 bases clipped from V and 3 bases from J, the junction kept 9 bases outside the gene matches. CDR3 length: 16 residues. The CDR3 region has the DNA TGTGCCACCAGCAGGGCCGGGGACAGGTCGGACTATGGCTACACCTTC. Translating gives CATSRAGDRSDYGYTF.

The chain has TRBV5-1 and TRBJ2-5; possible D gene TRBD1, 5 bases. With the DNA end fitting TRBJ2-7 better, the J assignment may be wrong. Germline loops: CDR1 SGHRS, CDR2 YFSETQ. This CDR3 has 15 residues. The CDR3 sequence is CASSSLAGQEYEQYF. CDR3 in DNA: TGCGCCAGCAGTTCACTTGCAGGGCAGGAGTACGAGCAGTACTTC.

A few counts support this clone. The V gene is TRBV19, the J gene TRBJ1-6, with D uncertain. The length of the CDR3 is 15 residues. The germline V gene encodes CDR1 LNHDA and CDR2 SQIVND (reference sequence). The V end lost 3 bases, the J end lost 10 bases, and 16 bases lay between the germline ends. The CDR3 is CASSIRNELGSPLHF. The CDR3 DNA reads TGTGCCAGTAGTATCCGTAACGAGCTAGGATCACCCCTCCACTTT.

This clone has a handful of counts. Other DNA sequences in the sample encode the same CDR3. The rearrangement joins TRBV7-6 to TRBJ1-4; the D is unclear. Germline CDR1 and CDR2: SGHVS and FNYEAQ. This CDR3 has 14 amino acids. V shed 1 base and J shed 11 bases, with 14 bases lying between them. Here the CDR3 reads CASSLVSGTVKLFF. For the CDR3, the DNA is TGTGCCAGCAGCTTAGTGTCCGGAACAGTCAAACTGTTTTTT. The full variable domain, rest sourced from reference TRBV7-6 and TRBJ1-4, is GAGVSQSPRYKVTKRGQDVALRCDPISGHVSLYWYRQALGQGPEFLTYFNYEAQQDKSGLPNDRFSAERPEGSISTLTIQRTEQRDSAMYRCASSLVSGTVKLFFGSGTQLSVL.

This clone was seen a few times. The chain is built from TRBV10-1 and TRBJ2-7; tentative D call: TRBD1 (6 bases). CDR1 is WNHNN, CDR2 SYGVQD, per germline (reference sequence). The CDR3 is 14 residues long. Trimming removed 4 bases from V and 2 bases from J, with 12 bases in between. This chain's CDR3 is CASSGTGHPYEQYF. CDR3 sequence (DNA): TGCGCCAGCAGTGGAACGGGACACCCCTACGAGCAGTACTTC.

The rearrangement links TRBV6-5 to TRBJ2-3; D uncertain. The V gene lost 5 bases and the J gene lost 3 bases, with 12 bases spanning the gap. This CDR3 has 14 residues. Germline loops: CDR1 MNHEY, CDR2 SVGAGI. CDR3 loop: CASSRVAGTDTQYF. DNA of the CDR3: TGTGCCAGCAGTAGAGTAGCTGGGACAGATACGCAGTATTTT.

This clone was counted a few times. The rearrangement links TRBV19 to TRBJ2-2; 13 bases are a match to TRBD2. The CDR3 has 15 residues. CDR1 and CDR2 from the germline V gene are LNHDA and SQIVND (reference sequence). J was trimmed by 6 bases and V by 6 bases; bases with no gene match: 4. CDR3 in amino acids: CASSWGLAGPGELFF. The CDR3 DNA reads TGTGCCAGTAGCTGGGGACTAGCGGGGCCCGGGGAGCTGTTTTTT. The full variable domain, with the rest looked up from reference TRBV19 and TRBJ2-2, is DGGITQSPKYLFRKEGQNVTLSCEQNLNHDAMYWYRQDPGQGLRLIYYSQIVNDFQKGDIAEGYSVSREKKESFPLTVTSAQKNPTAFYLCASSWGLAGPGELFFGEGSRLTVL.

A few counts support this clone. The J gene is TRBJ2-2, the V gene TRBV15, with a weak D call TRBD2 (6 bases). The CDR3 extends over 18 amino acids. Germline V gives CDR1 LNHNV, CDR2 YYDKDF (reference sequence). V shed 2 bases and J shed 4 bases, with 20 bases lying between them. The CDR3 spells CATSRPWWGESSTGELFF. The CDR3 DNA sequence: TGTGCCACCAGCAGACCCTGGTGGGGGGAGAGTAGCACCGGGGAGCTGTTTTTT.

The chain carries TRBV5-5 and TRBJ1-3; the D is unclear. Trimming took off 4 bases at V and 0 bases at J, with 11 bases between the two ends. The germline gives CDR1 SGHKS, CDR2 YYEKEE (reference sequence). The CDR3 consists of 15 residues. The CDR3: CASSLDGDSGNTIYF. As DNA, the CDR3 is TGTGCCAGCAGCCTCGACGGAGACTCTGGAAACACCATATATTTT.